A selection of T cell receptor beta chains follows, all from one sample in a study of shared clonotypes between healthy human individuals. Sequenced by immunoSEQ multiplex PCR; TCRdb stores in-frame clones only, minus some. The data hold over 2 million clones, with roughly 94% observed a single time. Sequences were obtained from naive CD4+ T cells sorted from blood. These receptors all come from a man in his late teens or twenties in good health. The CDR3 runs from the conserved cysteine through the conserved F or W. The order of the fields is J gene, V gene, CDR3 protein.

J: TRBJ1-1
V: TRBV6-1
CDR3: CASRTGGMNTEAFF

J: TRBJ1-2
V: TRBV29-1
CDR3: CSAFRNPTPHDYGYTF

J: TRBJ1-6
V: TRBV5-1
CDR3: CASSYTGVDSPLHF

J: TRBJ2-3
V: TRBV9
CDR3: CASSLGLAGNTQYF

J: TRBJ2-7
V: TRBV2
CDR3: CASGTSYEQYF

J: TRBJ2-7
V: TRBV6-5
CDR3: CASSTREQQYF

J: TRBJ2-7
V: TRBV6-1
CDR3: CASSEVWDKGHEQYF

J: TRBJ1-6
V: TRBV7-2
CDR3: CASSSRQGHNSPLHF

J: TRBJ1-2
V: TRBV6-6
CDR3: CASSYSQGGGYGYTF

J: TRBJ2-7
V: TRBV5-1
CDR3: CASSLGQVSANSYEQYF